Following are 4 T cell receptor beta chains from one sample sequenced in a study of T cell repertoires in cytomegalovirus infection. TCRdb re-called the reads through MiXCR, storing one row per CDR3 protein. The sample yields about 470,000 distinct CDR3 sequences, under 55% seen once. These receptors lack a known antigen. Here the sequenced sample was cultured PBMCs, taken from culture after CMV antigen stimulation. The receptor source for this set is a human donor in good health (CMV status not recorded). Some clones in this sample may be carry-over from other donors' samples.

This clonotype was counted only a few times. The V and J genes are TRBV7-6 and TRBJ1-1; D is unresolved. V was clipped by 1 base and J by 3 bases, with 6 bases between them. The length of the CDR3 is 13 residues. In germline, CDR1 is SGHVS, CDR2 FNYEAQ. In DNA form, the CDR3 reads TGTGCCAGCAGCTTAGGGCGGTACACTGAAGCTTTCTTT. Protein sequence: CASSLGRYTEAFF.

This clonotype appeared a few times. The rearrangement links TRBV7-2 to TRBJ1-4; 7 bases are a match to TRBD1. Trimming removed 2 bases from V and 5 bases from J; junction bases left unmatched: 5. Per germline, CDR1 SGHTA and CDR2 FQGNSA. The CDR3 sequence is 15 residues long. The CDR3 region is CASSLLGTVNEKLFF. The CDR3 DNA sequence: TGTGCCAGCAGCTTATTGGGGACAGTGAATGAAAAACTGTTTTTT. Filled out from reference TRBV7-2 and TRBJ1-4, the complete variable domain reads GAGVSQSPSNKVTEKGKDVELRCDPISGHTALYWYRQSLGQGLEFLIYFQGNSAPDKSGLPSDRFSAERTGGSVSTLTIQRTQQEDSAVYLCASSLLGTVNEKLFFGSGTQLSVL.

The chain couples TRBV6-2 or TRBV6-3 to TRBJ2-3, with a tentative D call TRBD2 (6 bases). The CDR3 is 12 amino acids. Germline loops: CDR1 MNHEY, CDR2 SVGEGT. V was clipped by 7 bases and J by 9 bases, with 14 bases between them. The CDR3 DNA is TGTGCCAGCACGCGGGACCAAGGGACGCAGTATTTT. Translated, it gives CASTRDQGTQYF.

The chain joins TRBV10-3 to TRBJ2-2, with a tentative D call TRBD1 (5 bases). The CDR3 contains 14 residues. Germline V gene sequence: CDR1 ENHRY, CDR2 SYGVKD. The V and J ends lost 4 bases and 0 bases respectively, with 6 bases between them. The DNA of the CDR3 is TGTGCCATCAGTGGCAGGGCGAACACCGGGGAGCTGTTTTTT. Its translation is CAISGRANTGELFF.